This TCR beta chain was identified during a study of CD8 T cells in Susac syndrome. Random hexamers primed reverse transcription of about 0.45 to 1 ug RNA. Across 54 Vbeta and 13 Jbeta, immunoSEQ multiplex PCR amplified TCR beta CDR3. Each CDR3 protein is one row after TCRdb ran MiXCR on the immunoSEQ multiplex PCR reads. The table shows tens of thousands of distinct CDR3 sequences, with just over 95% occurring only once. In blood CD8+ and CD4+ T cells, TCR beta underwent sequencing. Treatment-naive patients with stable or active relapsing-remitting disease served as multiple sclerosis controls. While CD8+ and CD4+ T cells were isolated negatively, TEMRA cells were enriched by FACS. After removal of 4 bases from V and 2 bases from J, the junction contained 6 bases not matched to a gene. The CDR3 extends over 17 amino acids. Germline V gene data show CDR1 as SGHRS and CDR2 as YFSETQ.

The TCR was taken from a human donor with multiple sclerosis. Sequenced material: CD4+ T cells from PBMCs. The genes are TRBV5-1 and TRBJ2-3, with 14 bases fitting TRBD2. The CDR3 spells CASSIGLAGGNTDTQYF. Here the CDR3 DNA reads TGCGCCAGCAGCATCGGACTAGCGGGGGGAAACACAGATACGCAGTATTTT.